This TCR beta chain was retrieved from a study of T cell changes during pregnancy in multiple sclerosis. This clone has only one observation. CDR3 length: 15 residues. CDR1 is KGHSH and CDR2 is LQKENI in the germline V gene. V was pared by 3 bases and J by 3 bases, with 12 bases between. Data came from immunoSEQ multiplex PCR; TCRdb stores just in-frame clones and leaves some out. The table shows some 120,000 clones, with 85% to 95% occurring only once. Sequenced material: peripheral blood, taken before pregnancy. The J gene is TRBJ1-3, the V gene TRBV18; D remains ambiguous. This receptor was obtained from a female donor with multiple sclerosis, enrolled in a pregnancy study. CDR3 sequence: CASSPNHAGGNTIYF. The CDR3 region has the DNA TGTGCCAGCTCACCGAACCATGCAGGTGGAAACACCATATATTTT.